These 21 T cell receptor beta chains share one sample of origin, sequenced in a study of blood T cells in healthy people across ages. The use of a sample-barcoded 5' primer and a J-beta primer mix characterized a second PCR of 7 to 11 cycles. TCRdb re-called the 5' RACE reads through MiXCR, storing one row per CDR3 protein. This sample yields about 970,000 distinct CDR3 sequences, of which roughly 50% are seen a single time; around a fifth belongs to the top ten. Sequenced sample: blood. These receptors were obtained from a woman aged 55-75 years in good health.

This chain's CDR3 is CASSPASGSFNEQFF. The CDR3 DNA reads as TGTGCCAGCTCACCTGCTAGCGGGAGTTTCAATGAGCAGTTCTTC. V and J are TRBV18 and TRBJ2-1; 10 nucleotides match TRBD2. Per the germline V gene, CDR1 is KGHSH and CDR2 is LQKENI. V lost 3 bases, J lost 6 bases, and 5 bases stayed unmatched. CDR3 length: 15 residues.

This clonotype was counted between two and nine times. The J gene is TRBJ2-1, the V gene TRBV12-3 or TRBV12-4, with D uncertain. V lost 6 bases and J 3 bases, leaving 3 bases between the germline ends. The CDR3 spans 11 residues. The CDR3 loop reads CASRIYNEQFF. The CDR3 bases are TGTGCCAGCAGGATCTACAATGAGCAGTTCTTC.

CDR3 sequence (DNA): TGTGCCGGTAGGGACAGGAGATCCCCCGGGACTAGCGGGAGGGAGATCTCCTACGAGCAGTACTTC. Its translation is CAGRDRRSPGTSGREISYEQYF. The chain employs TRBV21-1 and TRBJ2-7; TRBD2, the table's D call, lacks a check against the DNA. TRBV21-1 is given as a pseudogene. The CDR3 consists of 22 residues.

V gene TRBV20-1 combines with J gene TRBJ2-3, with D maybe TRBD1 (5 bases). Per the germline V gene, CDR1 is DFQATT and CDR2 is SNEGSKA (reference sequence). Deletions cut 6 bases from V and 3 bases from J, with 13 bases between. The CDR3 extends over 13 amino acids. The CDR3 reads CSAKGPDTDTQYF. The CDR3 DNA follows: TGCAGTGCCAAGGGGCCTGATACAGATACGCAGTATTTT.

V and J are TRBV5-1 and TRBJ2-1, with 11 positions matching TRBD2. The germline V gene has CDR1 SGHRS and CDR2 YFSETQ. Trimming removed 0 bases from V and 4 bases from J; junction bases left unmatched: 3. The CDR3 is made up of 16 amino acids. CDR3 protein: CASSLGTSGQYNEQFF. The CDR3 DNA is TGCGCCAGCAGCTTGGGGACTAGCGGGCAATACAATGAGCAGTTCTTC.

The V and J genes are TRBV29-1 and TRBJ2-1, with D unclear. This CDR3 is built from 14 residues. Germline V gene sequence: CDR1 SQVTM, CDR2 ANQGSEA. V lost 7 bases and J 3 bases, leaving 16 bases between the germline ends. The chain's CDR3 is CSARPTLGYNEQFF. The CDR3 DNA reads TGCAGCGCCCGACCAACTTTGGGCTACAATGAGCAGTTCTTC.

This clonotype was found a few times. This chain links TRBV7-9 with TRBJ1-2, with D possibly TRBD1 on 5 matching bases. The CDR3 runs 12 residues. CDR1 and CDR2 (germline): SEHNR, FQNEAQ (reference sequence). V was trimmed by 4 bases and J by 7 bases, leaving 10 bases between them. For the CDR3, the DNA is TGTGCCAGCAGCTCCCAGGGAGTTGGCTACACCTTC. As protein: CASSSQGVGYTF.

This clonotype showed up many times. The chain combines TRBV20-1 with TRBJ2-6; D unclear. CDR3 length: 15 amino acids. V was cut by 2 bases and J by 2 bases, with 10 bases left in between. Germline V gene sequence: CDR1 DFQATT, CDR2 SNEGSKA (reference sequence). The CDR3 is CSARQLPTGANVLTF. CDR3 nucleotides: TGCAGTGCTAGACAACTACCCACTGGGGCCAACGTCCTGACTTTC.

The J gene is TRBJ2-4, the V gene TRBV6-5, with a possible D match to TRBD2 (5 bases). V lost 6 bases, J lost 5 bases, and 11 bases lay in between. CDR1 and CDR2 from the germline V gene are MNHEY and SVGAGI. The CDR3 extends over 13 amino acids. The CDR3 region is CASSPGLENIQYF. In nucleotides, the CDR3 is TGTGCCAGCAGCCCCGGACTGGAAAACATTCAGTACTTC.

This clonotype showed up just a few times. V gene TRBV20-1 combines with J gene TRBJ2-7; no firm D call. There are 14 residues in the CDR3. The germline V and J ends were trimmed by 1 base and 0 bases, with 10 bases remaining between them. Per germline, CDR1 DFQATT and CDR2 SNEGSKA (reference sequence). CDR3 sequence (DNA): TGCAGTGCTAGAGTTCACCTGAGCTCCTACGAGCAGTACTTC. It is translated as CSARVHLSSYEQYF.

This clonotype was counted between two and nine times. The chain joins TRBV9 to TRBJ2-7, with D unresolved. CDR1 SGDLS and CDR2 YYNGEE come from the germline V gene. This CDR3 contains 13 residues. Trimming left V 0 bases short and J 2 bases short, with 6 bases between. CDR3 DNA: TGTGCCAGCAGCGTAGACGGACCCTACGAGCAGTACTTC. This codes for CASSVDGPYEQYF.

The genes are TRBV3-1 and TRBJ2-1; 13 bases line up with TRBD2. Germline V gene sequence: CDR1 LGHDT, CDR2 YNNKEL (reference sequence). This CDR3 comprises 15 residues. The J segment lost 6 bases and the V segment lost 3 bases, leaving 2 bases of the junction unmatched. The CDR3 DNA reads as TGTGCCAGCAGCCAGACTAGCGGGAGGTTCAATGAGCAGTTCTTC. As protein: CASSQTSGRFNEQFF.

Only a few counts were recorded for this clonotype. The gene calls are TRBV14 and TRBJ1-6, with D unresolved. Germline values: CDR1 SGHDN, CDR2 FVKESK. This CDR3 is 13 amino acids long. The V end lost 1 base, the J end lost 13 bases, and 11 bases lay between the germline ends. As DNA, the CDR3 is TGTGCCAGCAGCCAAGCCCATTGGAGGCCCCTCCACTTT. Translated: CASSQAHWRPLHF.

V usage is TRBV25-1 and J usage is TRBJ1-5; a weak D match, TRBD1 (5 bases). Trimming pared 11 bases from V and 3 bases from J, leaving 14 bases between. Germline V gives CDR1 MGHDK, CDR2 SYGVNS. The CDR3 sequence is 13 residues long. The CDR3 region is CAACDRDNQPQHF. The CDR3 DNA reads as TGTGCCGCCTGCGACAGAGACAATCAGCCCCAGCATTTT.

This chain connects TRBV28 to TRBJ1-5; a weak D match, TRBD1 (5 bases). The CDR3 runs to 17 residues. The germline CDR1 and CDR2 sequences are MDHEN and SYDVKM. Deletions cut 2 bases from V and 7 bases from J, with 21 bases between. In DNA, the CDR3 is TGTGCCAGCAGTTTAGGGGGAAACCCGACACGTCGACAGCCCCAGCATTTT. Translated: CASSLGGNPTRRQPQHF.

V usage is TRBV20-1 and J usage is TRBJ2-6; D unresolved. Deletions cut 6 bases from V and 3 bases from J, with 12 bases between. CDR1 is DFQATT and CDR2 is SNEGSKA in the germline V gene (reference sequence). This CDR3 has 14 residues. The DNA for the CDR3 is TGCAGTGCAACCGATGGGCGTGGGGCCAACGTCCTGACTTTC. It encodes CSATDGRGANVLTF.

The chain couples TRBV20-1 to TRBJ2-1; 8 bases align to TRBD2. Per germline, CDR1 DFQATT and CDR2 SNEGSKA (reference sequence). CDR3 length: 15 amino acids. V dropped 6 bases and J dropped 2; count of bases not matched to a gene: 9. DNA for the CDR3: TGCAGTGCCGAGGGGCCAGCGGGGGCCTACAATGAGCAGTTCTTC. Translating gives CSAEGPAGAYNEQFF.

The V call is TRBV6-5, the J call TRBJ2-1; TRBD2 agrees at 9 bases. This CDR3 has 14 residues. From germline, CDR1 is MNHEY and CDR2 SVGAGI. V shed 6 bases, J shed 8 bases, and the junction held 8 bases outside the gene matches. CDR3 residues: CASSPSGTGYEQFF. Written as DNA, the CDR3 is TGTGCCAGCAGCCCTAGCGGGACTGGCTATGAGCAGTTCTTC.

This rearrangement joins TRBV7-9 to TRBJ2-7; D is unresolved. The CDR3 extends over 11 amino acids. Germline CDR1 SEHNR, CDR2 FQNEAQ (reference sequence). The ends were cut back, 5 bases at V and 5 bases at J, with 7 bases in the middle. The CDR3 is CASSPAHEQYF. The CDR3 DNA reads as TGTGCCAGCAGCCCCGCCCACGAGCAGTACTTC.

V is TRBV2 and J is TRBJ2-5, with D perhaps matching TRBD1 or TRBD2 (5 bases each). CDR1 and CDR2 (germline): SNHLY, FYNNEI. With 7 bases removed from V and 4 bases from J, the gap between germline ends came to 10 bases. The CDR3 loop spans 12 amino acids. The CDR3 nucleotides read TGTGCCAGCATTCCGAGGGGAGAGACCCAGTACTTC. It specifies CASIPRGETQYF.

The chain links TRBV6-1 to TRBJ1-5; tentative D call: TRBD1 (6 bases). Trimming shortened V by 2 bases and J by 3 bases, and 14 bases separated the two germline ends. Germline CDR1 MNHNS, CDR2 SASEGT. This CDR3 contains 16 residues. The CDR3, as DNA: TGTGCCAGCAGTGAAACACAGGGCTCGCCCAATCAGCCCCAGCATTTT. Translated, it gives CASSETQGSPNQPQHF.